One and the same sample provided the 21 T cell receptor beta chains below, sequenced in a study of early T cells in non-severe SARS-CoV-2 infection. TCRdb itself ran the 5' RACE reads through MiXCR, one entry per CDR3 protein. The sample yields about 53,000 distinct CDR3 sequences, around 12% seen once. The sample was whole blood, taken at baseline. Receptors originate from an adult who was a healthcare worker with PCR-confirmed SARS-CoV-2 infection or an uninfected control (not recorded which).

This clonotype was observed a handful of times. The CDR3 sequence: CASRDRAMNTEAFF. The DNA of the CDR3 is TGCGCCAGCAGGGACAGGGCCATGAACACTGAAGCTTTCTTT. The rearrangement uses TRBV10-2 and TRBJ1-1, with 8 bases lining up with TRBD1. Looked up from germline, CDR1 is WSHSY and CDR2 is SAAADI. There are 14 residues in the CDR3. V shed 6 bases, J shed 0 bases, and the junction held 3 bases outside the gene matches.

The V call is TRBV28, the J call TRBJ2-2, with 14 bases aligning to TRBD2. The CDR3 is made up of 17 amino acids. The germline gives CDR1 MDHEN, CDR2 SYDVKM. V lost 5 bases to trimming and J lost 7 bases; unmatched junction nucleotides: 9. The CDR3 protein is CASSGGLAGVRDGELFF. In DNA form, the CDR3 reads TGTGCCAGCAGTGGGGGACTAGCGGGAGTAAGGGACGGGGAGCTGTTTTTT.

This chain joins TRBV27 and TRBJ2-7; D possibly corresponds to TRBD1 (6 bases). Trimming removed 0 bases from V and 0 bases from J, with 9 bases in between. The V gene's germline CDR1 is MNHEY and CDR2 SMNVEV (reference sequence). The CDR3 is 15 residues long. The CDR3 loop reads CASSLSGQLSYEQYF. The CDR3 coding sequence is TGTGCCAGCAGTTTATCCGGACAGCTCTCCTACGAGCAGTACTTC.

This clonotype was seen a few times. CDR3 in amino acids: CASSFGLARGETQYF. In DNA form, the CDR3 reads TGTGCCAGCAGTTTTGGACTAGCGAGGGGAGAGACCCAGTACTTC. This chain uses TRBV28 with TRBJ2-5, with 9 bases fitting TRBD2. The CDR3 consists of 15 residues. V shed 3 bases, J shed 4 bases, and the junction held 6 bases outside the gene matches. Per the germline V gene, CDR1 is MDHEN and CDR2 is SYDVKM.

The sample holds a few counts of this clonotype. This chain links TRBV15 with TRBJ2-7; 12 bases fit TRBD1. Germline lookup yields CDR1 LNHNV and CDR2 YYDKDF (reference sequence). The CDR3 sequence is 17 residues long. With 0 bases clipped from V and 4 bases from J, the junction kept 7 bases outside the gene matches. The CDR3 region is CATSREFGTGGSYEQYF. In DNA, the CDR3 is TGTGCCACCAGCAGAGAATTCGGGACAGGGGGCTCATACGAGCAGTACTTC.

There are a few counts of this clonotype. V gene TRBV7-9 combines with J gene TRBJ2-7; D remains ambiguous. Germline loops: CDR1 SEHNR, CDR2 FQNEAQ (reference sequence). The V end was cut by 1 base, the J end by 9 bases, with 13 bases between. This CDR3 spans 13 amino acids. CDR3 loop: CASSLDGRPGQYF. The CDR3 nucleotides read TGTGCCAGCAGCTTAGATGGCAGGCCGGGGCAGTACTTC.

This clonotype was found a few times. CDR3 amino acids: CASSPIGQRLMGGYTF. In DNA form, the CDR3 reads TGTGCCAGCAGCCCCATAGGCCAGAGATTAATGGGGGGCTACACCTTC. The chain has TRBV27 and TRBJ1-2; D unclear. Germline V gene sequence: CDR1 MNHEY, CDR2 SMNVEV (reference sequence). Trimming removed 6 bases at V and 8 bases at J, with 25 bases between. CDR3 length equals 16 residues.

In this sample, this clonotype turned up a few times. The chain joins TRBV27 to TRBJ1-1, with TRBD1 matching over 7 bases. Per germline, CDR1 MNHEY and CDR2 SMNVEV (reference sequence). The CDR3 spans 16 residues. Trimming at V came to 4 bases and at J to 4 bases, leaving 12 bases not matched to a gene. CDR3 nucleotides: TGTGCCAGCAGTTCCCTACAGGGGCACAGGGGCACTGAAGCTTTCTTT. It codes for CASSSLQGHRGTEAFF.

A few counts support this clonotype. CDR3 loop: CASRESGSPLHF. As DNA, the CDR3 is TGTGCCAGCAGGGAGAGCGGTTCACCCCTCCACTTT. This chain uses TRBV6-5 with TRBJ1-6, with no clear D. Germline-derived CDR1 and CDR2 are MNHEY and SVGAGI. There are 12 residues in the CDR3. V gave up 6 bases and J gave up 9 bases, with 9 bases separating them.

The chain joins TRBV28 to TRBJ2-1; 11 nucleotides line up with TRBD2. Per germline, CDR1 MDHEN and CDR2 SYDVKM. Germline trimming cut 5 bases from V and 4 bases from J; bases unmatched to any gene: 7. The length of the CDR3 is 16 residues. CDR3 region: CASSPGGTSGYNEQFF. The CDR3 DNA is TGTGCCAGCAGTCCAGGCGGGACTAGCGGTTACAATGAGCAGTTCTTC.

V and J are TRBV12-3 or TRBV12-4 and TRBJ1-6, with D perhaps TRBD1 (6 bases). Trimming took off 3 bases at V and 6 bases at J, with 9 bases between the two ends. The CDR3 is 14 amino acids. The CDR3 loop reads CASSFQGSNSPLHF. The CDR3 DNA reads TGTGCCAGCAGTTTTCAGGGGAGTAATTCACCCCTCCACTTT.

V usage is TRBV7-9 and J usage is TRBJ2-2; 7 nucleotides agree with TRBD1. Germline CDR1 is SEHNR and CDR2 is FQNEAQ (reference sequence). V was pared by 8 bases and J by 4 bases, with 7 bases of the junction left unmatched. This CDR3 has 14 amino acids. CDR3 in amino acids: CASSHRGRTGELFF. The CDR3 nucleotides are TGTGCCAGCTCGCACAGGGGCCGCACCGGGGAGCTGTTTTTT.

This clonotype was seen a few times. The V call is TRBV20-1, the J call TRBJ2-1; no clear D gene. The ends were cut back, 7 bases at V and 10 bases at J, with 20 bases in the middle. CDR1 is DFQATT and CDR2 is SNEGSKA in the germline V gene (reference sequence). The CDR3 has 13 residues. Here the CDR3 reads CSVLKSGLGEQFF. Written as DNA, the CDR3 is TGCAGTGTCCTGAAGTCGGGTCTAGGAGAGCAGTTCTTC.

There are many counts of this clonotype. The gene calls are TRBV7-8 and TRBJ2-1; TRBD2 might be the D (6 bases). Germline CDR1 SGHVS, CDR2 FQNEAQ. V gave up 5 bases and J gave up 6 bases, with 17 bases separating them. CDR3 length equals 15 residues. DNA for the CDR3: TGTGCCAGCAGCCCCTTAGCGGTGGGGCCCAATGAGCAGTTCTTC. Amino acid sequence: CASSPLAVGPNEQFF.

This chain connects TRBV12-3 or TRBV12-4 to TRBJ2-3; D is uncertain. The CDR3 runs 12 residues. V was clipped by 8 bases and J by 0 bases, with 6 bases between them. The CDR3 here is CASGRSTDTQYF. CDR3 DNA sequence: TGTGCCAGCGGCAGAAGCACAGATACGCAGTATTTT.

This clonotype has a count of ten or more. The chain employs TRBV12-3 or TRBV12-4 and TRBJ2-5; D perhaps matches TRBD2 (5 bases). V was shortened by 3 bases and J by 2 bases, with 13 bases between the two germline ends. The CDR3 extends over 15 amino acids. CDR3 nucleotides: TGTGCCAGCAGTTTCCTGGCGGGCCCGCAAGAGACCCAGTACTTC. Residues: CASSFLAGPQETQYF.

This chain joins TRBV5-1 and TRBJ2-7; D call uncertain. The CDR3 runs 14 residues. Between the trimmed V and J ends, which lost 1 base and 7 bases, there was a span of 15 bases. CDR1 is SGHRS and CDR2 is YFSETQ in the germline V gene. The CDR3 DNA sequence: TGCGCCAGCAGCTTGTCAAGCGTGAGCTTGGAGCAGTACTTC. Protein product: CASSLSSVSLEQYF.

This clonotype has more than one count but fewer than ten. The genes are TRBV5-1 and TRBJ1-1; the D gene is possibly TRBD1 (6 bases). The CDR3 extends over 15 amino acids. CDR1 and CDR2 from the germline V gene are SGHRS and YFSETQ. Trimming removed 2 bases at V and 1 base at J, with 12 bases between. The CDR3 sequence is CASSLAGTKNTEAFF. In DNA form, the CDR3 reads TGCGCCAGCAGCTTAGCCGGGACAAAGAACACTGAAGCTTTCTTT.

The chain uses TRBV7-6 and TRBJ2-7; 7 positions agree with TRBD1. The CDR3 length is 14 residues. Germline V gene sequence: CDR1 SGHVS, CDR2 FNYEAQ. Unmatched junction bases numbered 3, after V lost 4 bases and J lost 0 bases. CDR3 sequence reads: CASSSRDSSYEQYF. The CDR3 bases are TGTGCCAGCAGCTCCAGGGACAGCTCCTACGAGCAGTACTTC.

The rearrangement joins TRBV10-1 to TRBJ2-7; 9 positions match TRBD1. The CDR3 extends over 12 amino acids. Unmatched junction bases numbered 6, after V lost 9 bases and J lost 6 bases. Germline CDR1 is WNHNN and CDR2 is SYGVQD (reference sequence). The CDR3 is CARDGTGSEQYF. The CDR3 bases are TGCGCCAGGGATGGGACAGGGAGCGAGCAGTACTTC.

This clonotype was picked up many times. CDR3 coding DNA: TGCGCCAGCAGCTACGGGACAGGGGGCACAGATACGCAGTATTTT. Translation: CASSYGTGGTDTQYF. The gene calls are TRBV5-1 and TRBJ2-3; 10 nucleotides match TRBD1. The germline CDR1 and CDR2 sequences are SGHRS and YFSETQ. The CDR3 covers 15 residues. Unmatched junction bases numbered 2, after V lost 3 bases and J lost 1 base.